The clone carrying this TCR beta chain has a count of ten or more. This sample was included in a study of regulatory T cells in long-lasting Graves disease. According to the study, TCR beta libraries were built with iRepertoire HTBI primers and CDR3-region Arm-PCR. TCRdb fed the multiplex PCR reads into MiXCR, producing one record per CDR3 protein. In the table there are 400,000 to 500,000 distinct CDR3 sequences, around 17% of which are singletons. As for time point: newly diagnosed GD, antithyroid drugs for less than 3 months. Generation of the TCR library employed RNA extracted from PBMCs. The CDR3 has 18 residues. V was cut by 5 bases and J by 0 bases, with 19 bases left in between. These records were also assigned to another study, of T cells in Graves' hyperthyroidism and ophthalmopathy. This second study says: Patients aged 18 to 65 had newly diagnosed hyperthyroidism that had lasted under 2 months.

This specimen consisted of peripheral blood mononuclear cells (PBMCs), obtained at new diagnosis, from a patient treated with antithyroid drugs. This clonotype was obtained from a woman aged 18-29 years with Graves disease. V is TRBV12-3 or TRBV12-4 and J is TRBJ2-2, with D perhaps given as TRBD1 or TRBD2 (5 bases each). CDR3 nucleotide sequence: TGTGCCAGCAGTCACTCCGGGGAGAGGGACCCGAACACCGGGGAGCTGTTTTTT. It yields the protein CASSHSGERDPNTGELFF.